The T cell receptor (beta chain) described here comes from a study of cytomegalovirus exposure and HLA in healthy donors. Trimming removed 4 bases at V and 2 bases at J, with 7 bases between. CDR1 and CDR2 (germline): SGHKS, YYEKEE (reference sequence). This CDR3 spans 13 amino acids. General study points: The study labeled about 160 TCR beta chains cytomegalovirus-associated. In a later analysis, parvovirus B19, influenza, CMV and Epstein-Barr virus appeared linked to several top co-occurrence clusters. As immune exposure information, only CMV serostatus was available.

A multiplex PCR was run with 60 Vbeta primers and 13 Jbeta primers. Clones were sequenced by immunoSEQ multiplex PCR, and TCRdb holds only the in-frame ones, with some missing. Among about 180,000 clones, around 81% were seen once, and the ten largest hold over 4.5%. For this clone: Its antigen is as yet unknown.

The V call is TRBV5-5, the J call TRBJ1-3, with a possible D match to TRBD1 (5 bases). This clonotype was obtained from a woman under 30 in good health and CMV-seropositive. The sequenced sample consisted of PBMCs. Here the CDR3 DNA reads TGTGCCAGCAGCCAGGGTACTGGAAACACCATATATTTT. Translated, it gives CASSQGTGNTIYF.